The table lists the clone carrying this T cell receptor (beta chain) with many counts. What it recognizes is unknown. This sample stems from a study of regulatory T cells in long-lasting Graves disease. Time point of the sample: newly diagnosed GD, antithyroid drugs for less than 3 months. Making the TCR library involved RNA that had been extracted from PBMCs. Graves' disease diagnosis followed American Thyroid Association guidelines. Study observations and caveats: Favoring TRBV28, TRBJ1-2 and TRBJ2-5 was a feature seen in persistent disease. The study found lower TCR diversity in persistent Graves' patients than in newly diagnosed ones.

In building TCR beta libraries, iRepertoire HTBI primers were used together with Arm-PCR of CDR3 regions. TCRdb reprocessed the multiplex PCR reads with MiXCR, giving one entry per CDR3 protein. The data hold 350,000 to 450,000 distinct CDR3 sequences, with about 15% observed a single time. The V and J ends lost 3 bases and 6 bases respectively, with 8 bases between them. Germline V gene lookup returns CDR1 KGHDR and CDR2 SFDVKD. This CDR3 region has 13 residues. These data also featured in a second study, about T cells in Graves' hyperthyroidism and ophthalmopathy. As that study records: Uncontrolled infection, other autoimmune disease, pregnancy or lactation led to exclusion.

This TCR came from a woman aged 40 to 49 with Graves disease. This sequence joins TRBV24-1 and TRBJ2-1; D not certain. This sample comprised peripheral blood mononuclear cells (PBMCs), obtained at new diagnosis, from a patient treated with antithyroid drugs. CDR3 protein: CATSDPQGNEQFF. Here the CDR3 DNA reads TGTGCCACCAGTGATCCGCAAGGCAATGAGCAGTTCTTC.